This entry lists 30 T cell receptor beta chains sequenced from one sample in a study of CD4+ T cells in melanoma (dated by TCRdb to 2021 to 2024). The library was obtained by the immunoSEQ multiplex PCR assay. Not all clones reach the TCRdb copy of this immuneACCESS table, which keeps in-frame sequences only. Checked studies attribute under half of the gap to unresolved V genes and leave the rest unexplained. Present in this sample are about 15,000 clones, less than 70% of which were seen just once. The biggest ten clones account for roughly 13% of the sample. Material: cells from a culture (not recorded whether cultured in vitro). Receptor source: a human donor with melanoma.

The chain has TRBV5-1 and TRBJ2-7; the match to TRBD1 covers 9 bases. V gave up 3 bases and J gave up 2 bases; unmatched junction bases: 3. This CDR3 is 14 amino acids long. Germline-derived CDR1 and CDR2 are SGHRS and YFSETQ. CDR3 sequence reads: CASSWGDRAYEQYF. In DNA form, the CDR3 reads TGCGCCAGCAGCTGGGGGGACAGGGCCTACGAGCAGTACTTC.

V usage is TRBV5-1 and J usage is TRBJ1-1; no firm D call. This CDR3 has 13 amino acids. V lost 5 bases to trimming and J lost 4 bases, with 12 bases between them. Germline CDR1 reads SGHRS; CDR2 reads YFSETQ. The CDR3 DNA is TGCGCCAGCAGAATTACGCAGGCCACTGAAGCTTTCTTT. This gives the protein CASRITQATEAFF.

This clone was counted only a few times. The CDR3 loop reads CASSPGQQNIQYF. CDR3 DNA: TGTGCCAGCAGCCCCGGCCAACAAAACATTCAGTACTTC. V is TRBV14 and J is TRBJ2-4, with D uncertain. CDR1 is SGHDN, CDR2 FVKESK, per germline. The germline V and J ends were trimmed by 4 bases and 5 bases, with 9 bases remaining between them. The CDR3 has 13 residues.

The chain's CDR3 is CASSVDQRANTDTQYF. Written as DNA, the CDR3 is TGTGCCAGCAGCGTAGATCAGCGGGCGAACACAGATACGCAGTATTTT. The V and J genes are TRBV9 and TRBJ2-3; a possible D gene is TRBD2 (6 bases). V was shortened by 0 bases and J by 2 bases, with 13 bases between the two germline ends. Per the germline V gene, CDR1 is SGDLS and CDR2 is YYNGEE. The CDR3 sequence is 16 residues long. The complete variable domain, with remaining parts taken from reference TRBV9 and TRBJ2-3, reads DSGVTQTPKHLITATGQRVTLRCSPRSGDLSVYWYQQSLDQGLQFLIQYYNGEERAKGNILERFSAQQFPDLHSELNLSSLELGDSALYFCASSVDQRANTDTQYFGPGTRLTVL.

The genes are TRBV5-4 and TRBJ2-1, with a possible D match to TRBD2 (5 bases). The CDR3 is 15 amino acids. Germline V lookup: CDR1 SGHNT, CDR2 YYREEE (reference sequence). Trimming stripped 6 bases from V and 0 bases from J, with 13 bases between. Here the CDR3 reads CASTSGGFSYNEQFF. The CDR3 DNA reads as TGTGCCAGCACCTCGGGCGGGTTCTCCTACAATGAGCAGTTCTTC.

This rearrangement joins TRBV11-2 to TRBJ2-7; TRBD2 aligns across 10 bases. In germline, CDR1 is SGHAT, CDR2 FQNNGV. The CDR3 spans 17 residues. The trim removed 5 bases at V and 1 base at J, leaving 11 bases unmatched. The CDR3 spells CASSTPAGLAASYEQYF. CDR3 in DNA: TGTGCCAGCAGCACACCCGCAGGACTAGCGGCTTCCTACGAGCAGTACTTC.

The V call is TRBV11-2, the J call TRBJ1-1; tentatively, D is TRBD1 (5 bases). Between the trimmed V and J ends, which lost 7 bases and 4 bases, there was a span of 13 bases. CDR1 and CDR2 (germline): SGHAT, FQNNGV. The CDR3 totals 13 residues. The CDR3 DNA is TGTGCCAGCAAATCGGTCAGGGTCACTGAAGCTTTCTTT. It codes for CASKSVRVTEAFF.

The chain employs TRBV5-4 and TRBJ2-7; 7 bases are a match to TRBD1. The CDR3 loop spans 14 amino acids. V dropped 1 base and J dropped 1; count of bases not matched to a gene: 2. Germline V lookup: CDR1 SGHNT, CDR2 YYREEE (reference sequence). CDR3: CASSLWDRSYEQYF. The DNA for the CDR3 is TGTGCCAGCAGCTTGTGGGACAGATCCTACGAGCAGTACTTC.

In DNA, the CDR3 is TGCGCCAGCAGCCCCAGGACAGACTATGGCTACACCTTC. The encoded protein is CASSPRTDYGYTF. This chain uses TRBV5-1 with TRBJ1-2, with a weak D call TRBD1 (6 bases). This CDR3 region has 13 residues. In germline, CDR1 is SGHRS, CDR2 YFSETQ. V was shortened by 4 bases and J by 3 bases, with 10 bases between the two germline ends.

This chain connects TRBV5-1 to TRBJ2-1; D is possibly TRBD2 (5 bases). V was pared by 0 bases and J by 8 bases, with 9 bases between. Germline V gene data show CDR1 as SGHRS and CDR2 as YFSETQ. CDR3 length: 13 residues. The CDR3 DNA follows: TGCGCCAGCAGCTTGGTCGGGAACGATGAGCAGTTCTTC. This gives the protein CASSLVGNDEQFF.

This chain connects TRBV2 to TRBJ2-1, with TRBD1 as a possible D gene (5 bases). The CDR3 totals 14 residues. Germline V gene sequence: CDR1 SNHLY, CDR2 FYNNEI. Trimming stripped 4 bases from V and 4 bases from J, with 11 bases between. CDR3 amino acids: CASSVGHRYNEQFF. DNA of the CDR3: TGTGCCAGCAGTGTCGGACACCGTTACAATGAGCAGTTCTTC.

The rearrangement uses TRBV4-2 and TRBJ1-2; 7 nucleotides align to TRBD1. Germline trimming cut 5 bases from V and 6 bases from J; bases unmatched to any gene: 12. The CDR3 consists of 15 residues. Per the germline V gene, CDR1 is LGHNA and CDR2 is YNFKEQ. The CDR3 sequence is CASSLTGKGADGYTF. CDR3 DNA: TGTGCCAGCAGCTTGACGGGGAAGGGGGCAGATGGCTACACCTTC.

About this clone itself: Sequence at one end of the junction differs from germline and may be a read error. The chain carries TRBV5-1 and TRBJ1-1, with 7 bases that match TRBD1. CDR3 length: 13 amino acids. Germline lookup yields CDR1 SGHRS and CDR2 YFSETQ. The CDR3 sequence: CASSLGTATEAFF. The CDR3 DNA reads as TGTGCCAGCAGCCTCGGGACAGCTACTGAAGCTTTCTTT. The full variable domain, with the rest looked up from reference TRBV5-1 and TRBJ1-1, is KAGVTQTPRYLIKTRGQQVTLSCSPISGHRSVSWYQQTPGQGLQFLFEYFSETQRNKGNFPGRFSGRQFSNSRSEMNVSTLELGDSALYLCASSLGTATEAFFGQGTRLTVV.

This chain links TRBV4-2 with TRBJ2-1, with 11 bases identical to TRBD2. This CDR3 region has 17 residues. Per germline, CDR1 LGHNA and CDR2 YNFKEQ. The J segment lost 4 bases and the V segment lost 3 bases, leaving 8 bases of the junction unmatched. This CDR3 is CASSQYSSGGTYNEQFF. CDR3 DNA: TGTGCCAGCAGCCAGTACTCTAGCGGGGGGACTTACAATGAGCAGTTCTTC.

The V gene is TRBV5-1, the J gene TRBJ1-3; D is uncertain. V lost 1 base, J lost 0 bases, and 14 bases lay in between. CDR3 size: 17 residues. Germline V gene data show CDR1 as SGHRS and CDR2 as YFSETQ. The CDR3 DNA sequence: TGCGCCAGCAGCTTGCAACCAGACCTTACCTCTGGAAACACCATATATTTT. Translating gives CASSLQPDLTSGNTIYF.

The CDR3 nucleotides read TGTGCCAGCGGACTAGCGGCTAACACCGGGGAGCTGTTTTTT. It translates to CASGLAANTGELFF. The chain joins TRBV7-6 to TRBJ2-2; 10 bases fit TRBD2. The CDR3 is 14 amino acids. Unmatched junction bases numbered 2, after V lost 8 bases and J lost 2 bases. Germline loops: CDR1 SGHVS, CDR2 FNYEAQ.

The J gene is TRBJ2-7, the V gene TRBV6-5; a possible D gene is TRBD1 (6 bases). The CDR3 has 14 residues. Germline values: CDR1 MNHEY, CDR2 SVGAGI. Trimming took 3 bases from V and 4 from J, leaving 13 bases between them. The CDR3 bases are TGTGCCAGCAGTTATGGGCGCAGGGGTTACGAGCAGTACTTC. This encodes CASSYGRRGYEQYF.

This clone turned up a few times. The chain employs TRBV5-4 and TRBJ2-7, with D tentatively TRBD1 (5 bases). The germline CDR1 and CDR2 sequences are SGHNT and YYREEE (reference sequence). Trimming pared 5 bases from V and 2 bases from J, leaving 14 bases between. The length of the CDR3 is 14 residues. DNA for the CDR3: TGTGCCAGCAGTTTGCCAGGGCCAACCTACGAGCAGTACTTC. Translating gives CASSLPGPTYEQYF.

V gene TRBV6-6 combines with J gene TRBJ2-1; D is unresolved. The germline V gene has CDR1 MNHNY and CDR2 SVGAGI (reference sequence). The CDR3 sequence is 15 residues long. The V gene lost 4 bases and the J gene lost 6 bases, with 16 bases spanning the gap. The CDR3 protein is CASSFQPGAANEQFF. The DNA for the CDR3 is TGTGCCAGCAGTTTTCAGCCAGGCGCCGCCAATGAGCAGTTCTTC.

The rearrangement joins TRBV19 to TRBJ2-2; no firm D call. Germline V gene data show CDR1 as LNHDA and CDR2 as SQIVND (reference sequence). The CDR3 runs to 13 residues. Between the trimmed V and J ends, which lost 8 bases and 3 bases, there was a span of 10 bases. The CDR3 spells CASPHRDTGELFF. CDR3 sequence (DNA): TGTGCCAGTCCCCATCGGGACACCGGGGAGCTGTTTTTT.

The chain is built from TRBV12-5 and TRBJ2-7; no firm D call. Trimming stripped 0 bases from V and 2 bases from J, with 17 bases between. Germline CDR1 LGHNT, CDR2 FRNRAP. The CDR3 consists of 17 residues. This CDR3 reads CASGLVSRVKSPYEQYF. The CDR3 coding sequence is TGTGCTAGTGGTTTGGTATCAAGGGTAAAAAGCCCCTACGAGCAGTACTTC.

A few counts support this clone. The V call is TRBV18, the J call TRBJ1-1; D not resolved. Per germline, CDR1 KGHSH and CDR2 LQKENI. CDR3 length equals 14 residues. V was clipped by 6 bases and J by 4 bases, with 15 bases between them. As DNA, the CDR3 is TGTGCCAGCTCCTTCGTTCCGTGGGGCACTGAAGCTTTCTTT. Protein sequence: CASSFVPWGTEAFF. The full variable domain, completed using reference TRBV18 and TRBJ1-1, is NAGVMQNPRHLVRRRGQEARLRCSPMKGHSHVYWYRQLPEEGLKFMVYLQKENIIDESGMPKERFSAEFPKEGPSILRIQQVVRGDSAAYFCASSFVPWGTEAFFGQGTRLTVV.

The chain recombines TRBV2 with TRBJ1-5; D is unresolved. Deletions cut 4 bases from V and 0 bases from J, with 10 bases between. The CDR3 is made up of 15 amino acids. Germline CDR1 SNHLY, CDR2 FYNNEI. The CDR3 DNA sequence: TGTGCCAGCAGTGGGGCAGCTGATAGCAATCAGCCCCAGCATTTT. Amino acid sequence: CASSGAADSNQPQHF.

The chain carries TRBV5-1 and TRBJ1-4, with D maybe TRBD1 (5 bases). This CDR3 is built from 16 residues. Trimming pared 1 base from V and 6 bases from J, leaving 16 bases between. Per germline, CDR1 SGHRS and CDR2 YFSETQ. CDR3 coding DNA: TGCGCCAGCAGCTTGAGGGGTCCCTCCGGGGATGAAAAACTGTTTTTT. It encodes CASSLRGPSGDEKLFF.

V gene TRBV4-1 combines with J gene TRBJ1-2, with D possibly being TRBD1 (5 bases). V shed 1 base and J shed 8 bases, with 14 bases lying between them. The CDR3 covers 14 residues. CDR1 is MGHRA, CDR2 YSYEKL, per germline. The CDR3: CASSQGIQALGYTF. The CDR3, as DNA: TGCGCCAGCAGCCAAGGAATACAGGCGCTGGGCTACACCTTC.

In this sample, this clone turned up a few times. The chain recombines TRBV9 with TRBJ1-1; TRBD1 matches at 10 bases. The CDR3 extends over 17 amino acids. Germline CDR1 is SGDLS and CDR2 is YYNGEE. V shed 3 bases, J shed 3 bases, and the junction held 11 bases outside the gene matches. In nucleotides, the CDR3 is TGTGCCAGCAGCGAGTCCCGGGACAGGGGATTGGACACTGAAGCTTTCTTT. It codes for CASSESRDRGLDTEAFF.

The V and J genes are TRBV4-1 and TRBJ1-2; perhaps TRBD1 as D (5 bases). Germline assignment: CDR1 MGHRA and CDR2 YSYEKL. The CDR3 has 14 residues. Trimming pared 1 base from V and 5 bases from J, leaving 11 bases between. This chain's CDR3 is CASSQGDGLYGYTF. As DNA, the CDR3 is TGCGCCAGCAGCCAAGGGGACGGGCTTTATGGCTACACCTTC.

The J gene is TRBJ1-2, the V gene TRBV6-5; D remains ambiguous. Germline CDR1 reads MNHEY; CDR2 reads SVGAGI. This CDR3 is built from 12 residues. Trimming pared 6 bases from V and 2 bases from J, leaving 7 bases between. The CDR3 DNA follows: TGTGCCAGCAGCCCCAGCAACTATGGCTACACCTTC. It codes for CASSPSNYGYTF.

The V call is TRBV6-6, the J call TRBJ1-4; 7 positions match TRBD1. The trim removed 2 bases at V and 8 bases at J, leaving 2 bases unmatched. In germline, CDR1 is MNHNY, CDR2 SVGAGI (reference sequence). The CDR3 has 13 amino acids. CDR3 amino acids: CASSYGDSEKLFF. The CDR3, as DNA: TGTGCCAGCAGTTACGGGGACAGCGAAAAACTGTTTTTT.

The V call is TRBV11-2, the J call TRBJ1-4, with D perhaps TRBD1 (5 bases). CDR1 and CDR2 (germline): SGHAT, FQNNGV. V was clipped by 7 bases and J by 0 bases, with 15 bases between them. CDR3 length equals 16 residues. CDR3 DNA: TGTGCCAGCAACTCAAGGGGTTCTGCAACTAATGAAAAACTGTTTTTT. This codes for CASNSRGSATNEKLFF.